The sequence of this TCR beta chain was determined in a study of cytomegalovirus exposure and HLA in healthy donors listed by TCRdb under 2017. Notes on the research overall: A later analysis indicated that the 130 or so validation repertoires were generated on the platform also employed for the roughly 730 repertoires of the first cohort. The aim of the study was to test whether cataloging public T cell receptors could identify signatures of past pathogen exposure. Along with the roughly 670-subject first cohort, a separate validation cohort of over a hundred different subjects was used. High-throughput TCR immunosequencing, statistical association of individual TCRs with disease status, and machine learning were combined to predict cytomegalovirus infection status.

According to the germline V gene, CDR1 reads MNHEY and CDR2 reads SVGAGI. V is pruned by 0 bases and J by 5 bases, leaving 1 base of the junction without a gene match. Inclusive of the bounding cysteine and phenylalanine, the CDR3 is 15 residues long. Here the CDR3 DNA is all that survives: 45 bases in frame from base 1. Separate from the approximately 700-subject first cohort, the validation cohort of around 130 subjects was the group to which the donors belonged. The paper's findings and limits, for the study overall: The classifier was reported to diagnose cytomegalovirus status with high specificity and sensitivity in both the original and validation cohorts. A total of 150 to 200 TCR beta chains were listed by the study as associated with cytomegalovirus. It was suggested by the authors that the approach could potentially be generalized to other disease states and immunological phenotypes. In vitro tests confirmed that a few of the cytomegalovirus-associated TCR beta chains recognize cytomegalovirus antigens. Subsequent analysis determined that TCRs grouped into clusters in the first cohort also showed a tendency toward co-occurrence across the 120 validation repertoires, and 94% of cluster scores exceeded 0. The validation cohort had no HLA typing available for a later analysis, so co-occurrence within that cohort was assessed over all 120 or so repertoires. While some public TCRs were present in many individuals, most TCR sequences turned up only very rarely across donors.

Details on this clone: This receptor's antigen is unknown. Qualities for individual bases were not recorded, and no much larger clone is one base off.

Library method: the immunoSEQ multiplex PCR assay. Regarding the original processing steps: A statistical classification framework was built for diagnosing cytomegalovirus status from the catalog of TCR beta chain sequences. What TCRdb holds here is the immuneACCESS table cut down to in-frame rearrangements. Part of the clones is not present; checked against another copy, under half of the missing clones reflect an unresolved V gene, and the others are unexplained. V, J and clone size are those of that table, while D and trimming were read from the DNA. This sample lists around 130,000 clones; around nine tenths were detected once. Clones ranked in the top ten supply around 3.5% of the sample.

The source is a man between 25 and 39 years old in good health and CMV-seronegative. The rearranged chain carries TRBV6-5 and TRBJ1-5; a stretch of 10 junction bases matches TRBD1. Specimen: PBMCs. The nucleotide sequence is given as TGTGCCAGCAGTTACTCAGGGACAGGGGATCAGCCCCAGCATTTT. Its protein reads: CASSYSGTGDQPQHF.